A single sample is the source of the 30 T cell receptor beta chains below, sequenced in a study of T cell changes during pregnancy in multiple sclerosis. Sequencing was performed with immunoSEQ multiplex PCR; in TCRdb, only in-frame clones are kept and a portion is missing. Here the sample spans fewer than 50,000 clones, roughly 89% being singletons. Sequenced material: CD4+ T cells from peripheral blood mononuclear cells, taken in the second trimester of pregnancy. The receptors shown here come from a female donor in good health, enrolled as a control in a pregnancy study.

The genes are TRBV5-1 and TRBJ2-7; 9 bases match TRBD1. This CDR3 is built from 15 residues. After removal of 4 bases from V and 5 bases from J, the junction contained 10 bases not matched to a gene. Looked up from germline, CDR1 is SGHRS and CDR2 is YFSETQ. CDR3 residues: CASSLGDRGIHEQYF. In DNA, the CDR3 is TGCGCCAGCAGCCTAGGAGACAGGGGGATCCACGAGCAGTACTTC.

The rearrangement links TRBV4-1 to TRBJ2-7, with D perhaps TRBD1 (6 bases). This CDR3 is built from 15 residues. CDR1 is MGHRA, CDR2 YSYEKL, per germline. With 0 bases removed from V and 2 bases from J, the gap between germline ends came to 11 bases. CDR3 residues: CASSQDPRGTYEQYF. The CDR3 DNA is TGCGCCAGCAGCCAAGACCCCAGGGGAACCTACGAGCAGTACTTC.

J is TRBJ2-7 and V is TRBV2, with D possibly being TRBD2 (6 bases). The CDR3 is made up of 12 amino acids. Germline CDR1 is SNHLY and CDR2 is FYNNEI. Trimming took 8 bases from V and 3 from J, leaving 11 bases between them. For the CDR3, the DNA is TGTGCCAGCGCTTGGAGGGGCTACGAGCAGTACTTC. Residues: CASAWRGYEQYF.

The chain recombines TRBV11-3 with TRBJ2-2, with D tentatively TRBD2 (6 bases). The germline V gene encodes CDR1 SGHNT and CDR2 YENEEA. The length of the CDR3 is 15 residues. The germline V and J ends were trimmed by 5 bases and 5 bases, with 15 bases remaining between them. CDR3 amino acids: CASSRLGGGTGELFF. In DNA form, the CDR3 reads TGTGCCAGCAGCCGCCTCGGAGGAGGGACCGGGGAGCTGTTTTTT.

Only a few counts were recorded for this clone. J is TRBJ1-5 and V is TRBV6-5, with D tentatively TRBD1 (5 bases). V lost 2 bases and J lost 1, with 9 bases in between. Per the germline V gene, CDR1 is MNHEY and CDR2 is SVGAGI. The CDR3 loop spans 15 amino acids. CDR3 DNA: TGTGCCAGCAGTTACGACAGCGGGAGCAATCAGCCCCAGCATTTT. Translation: CASSYDSGSNQPQHF.

This sequence joins TRBV23-1 and TRBJ2-7, with D possibly matching TRBD1 (6 bases). TRBV23-1 is marked as an open reading frame, function uncertain. The length of the CDR3 is 17 residues. V was cut by 6 bases and J by 3 bases, with 24 bases left in between. CDR3 in DNA: TGCGCCAGCAGCCTTGACGGCGACAGGCCCACAGACTACGAGCAGTACTTC. It codes for CASSLDGDRPTDYEQYF.

V gene TRBV5-1 combines with J gene TRBJ2-7; 7 bases line up with TRBD2. CDR1 SGHRS and CDR2 YFSETQ come from the germline V gene. Trimming cost V 0 bases and J 1 base; bases outside gene matches: 1. This CDR3 contains 14 residues. CDR3: CASSLVAGSYEQYF. For the CDR3, the DNA is TGCGCCAGCAGCTTGGTAGCGGGTTCCTACGAGCAGTACTTC. Supplemented by reference TRBV5-1 and TRBJ2-7, the full variable domain reads KAGVTQTPRYLIKTRGQQVTLSCSPISGHRSVSWYQQTPGQGLQFLFEYFSETQRNKGNFPGRFSGRQFSNSRSEMNVSTLELGDSALYLCASSLVAGSYEQYFGPGTRLTVT.

The gene calls are TRBV19 and TRBJ2-1, with D possibly matching TRBD2 (5 bases). The CDR3 consists of 15 residues. The V gene lost 0 bases and the J gene lost 10 bases, with 16 bases spanning the gap. CDR1 and CDR2 from the germline V gene are LNHDA and SQIVND (reference sequence). The CDR3 loop is CASSIDLSRVSEQFF. The DNA of the CDR3 is TGTGCCAGTAGTATAGATCTTTCGCGGGTCAGCGAGCAGTTCTTC.

The rearrangement links TRBV28 to TRBJ1-5, with D unclear. This CDR3 has 14 amino acids. Per the germline V gene, CDR1 is MDHEN and CDR2 is SYDVKM. V lost 3 bases to trimming and J lost 7 bases, with 13 bases between them. CDR3 in amino acids: CASSFGDSWQPQHF. CDR3 nucleotide sequence: TGTGCCAGCAGTTTCGGCGACTCATGGCAGCCCCAGCATTTT.

The V gene is TRBV7-8, the J gene TRBJ1-5; 7 positions match TRBD1. V was clipped by 4 bases and J by 5 bases; unmatched bases: 11. Germline CDR1 reads SGHVS; CDR2 reads FQNEAQ. This CDR3 has 16 amino acids. CDR3 sequence (DNA): TGTGCCAGCAGCTACGAGACCGGGACAGTGGATCAGCCCCAGCATTTT. This sequence encodes CASSYETGTVDQPQHF.

The chain links TRBV9 to TRBJ1-2; D might be TRBD1 (6 bases). Germline loops: CDR1 SGDLS, CDR2 YYNGEE. The V gene lost 3 bases and the J gene lost 8 bases, with 20 bases spanning the gap. This CDR3 has 15 amino acids. CDR3 DNA sequence: TGTGCCAGCAGCGGATTACACAGGGAAGGGTACGGCTACACCTTC. Translation: CASSGLHREGYGYTF.

The chain's CDR3 is CASSRRTVDNEKLFF. Written as DNA, the CDR3 is TGTGCCAGCAGCCGTAGGACAGTGGATAATGAAAAACTGTTTTTT. This chain uses TRBV11-2 with TRBJ1-4; TRBD1 might be the D (6 bases). With 5 bases removed from V and 4 bases from J, the gap between germline ends came to 14 bases. The CDR3 sequence is 15 residues long. Germline CDR1 and CDR2: SGHAT and FQNNGV.

The gene calls are TRBV5-1 and TRBJ2-5, with 8 bases lining up with TRBD1. Germline V gene lookup returns CDR1 SGHRS and CDR2 YFSETQ. The CDR3 runs to 16 residues. V lost 3 bases to trimming and J lost 5 bases; unmatched junction nucleotides: 12. In DNA form, the CDR3 reads TGCGCCAGCAGCTCGGGTACCAGGGGGCGAGGGGAGACCCAGTACTTC. This translates into CASSSGTRGRGETQYF. Variable domain in full (rest from reference TRBV5-1 and TRBJ2-5): KAGVTQTPRYLIKTRGQQVTLSCSPISGHRSVSWYQQTPGQGLQFLFEYFSETQRNKGNFPGRFSGRQFSNSRSEMNVSTLELGDSALYLCASSSGTRGRGETQYFGPGTRLLVL.

J is TRBJ1-6 and V is TRBV5-4; possible D gene TRBD1, 5 bases. Between the trimmed V and J ends, which lost 0 bases and 5 bases, there was a span of 12 bases. CDR1 SGHNT and CDR2 YYREEE come from the germline V gene (reference sequence). The CDR3 covers 16 residues. CDR3 residues: CASSLAPGVHNSPLHF. CDR3 DNA sequence: TGTGCCAGCAGCTTGGCCCCGGGGGTTCATAATTCACCCCTCCACTTT.

The CDR3 protein is CASSITGGFYGYTF. In DNA, the CDR3 is TGTGCCAGTAGTATTACAGGGGGCTTCTATGGCTACACCTTC. The chain carries TRBV19 and TRBJ1-2; 9 nucleotides line up with TRBD1. In germline, CDR1 is LNHDA, CDR2 SQIVND (reference sequence). V gave up 3 bases and J gave up 4 bases; unmatched junction bases: 3. CDR3 length equals 14 residues.

The genes are TRBV28 and TRBJ2-3; D uncertain. Trimming removed 7 bases at V and 8 bases at J, with 10 bases between. The length of the CDR3 is 11 residues. Germline CDR1 MDHEN, CDR2 SYDVKM. In DNA form, the CDR3 reads TGTGCCAGCACCATAACCGGTACGCAGTATTTT. It specifies CASTITGTQYF. The entire variable domain, with the rest obtained from reference TRBV28 and TRBJ2-3, is as follows: DVKVTQSSRYLVKRTGEKVFLECVQDMDHENMFWYRQDPGLGLRLIYFSYDVKMKEKGDIPEGYSVSREKKERFSLILESASTNQTSMYLCASTITGTQYFGPGTRLTVL.

The chain joins TRBV7-2 to TRBJ1-1; TRBD1 matches at 9 bases. The V gene end was trimmed by 5 bases and the J gene end by 1 base; junction bases not matched to a gene: 5. CDR1 and CDR2 (germline): SGHTA, FQGNSA. The CDR3 consists of 15 residues. The CDR3 sequence: CASSTWTGENTEAFF. CDR3 coding DNA: TGTGCCAGCAGCACGTGGACAGGGGAGAACACTGAAGCTTTCTTT.

This clone was counted once. A read error may account for a junction end that differs from germline. The chain is built from TRBV10-3 and TRBJ1-1, with TRBD1 identical over 8 bases. Germline V gene sequence: CDR1 ENHRY, CDR2 SYGVKD. There are 12 residues in the CDR3. The CDR3 loop is CAISESDRALTF. The CDR3 bases are TGTGCCATCAGTGAGTCGGACAGGGCTCTGACCTTT.

The J gene is TRBJ1-2, the V gene TRBV27; D uncertain. Trimming cost V 5 bases and J 6 bases, with 16 bases left between them. CDR1 and CDR2 from the germline V gene are MNHEY and SMNVEV (reference sequence). CDR3 size: 14 residues. CDR3 loop: CASSPRGIRHGYTF. The CDR3 DNA is TGTGCCAGCAGTCCCCGCGGAATCCGACATGGCTACACCTTC.

This chain links TRBV6-5 with TRBJ1-2; D is uncertain. The germline V and J ends were trimmed by 7 bases and 8 bases, with 17 bases remaining between them. CDR1 MNHEY and CDR2 SVGAGI come from the germline V gene. The CDR3 is 13 amino acids. The DNA of the CDR3 is TGTGCCAGCAAATATACAGCTACGGGAGGCTACACCTTC. It encodes CASKYTATGGYTF.

The chain has TRBV7-2 and TRBJ1-3; TRBD1 might be the D (6 bases). Trimming stripped 6 bases from V and 0 bases from J, with 15 bases between. Looked up from germline, CDR1 is SGHTA and CDR2 is FQGNSA. This CDR3 spans 16 amino acids. The chain's CDR3 is CASRKGGGGSGNTIYF. The CDR3 nucleotides read TGTGCCAGCAGAAAGGGGGGGGGAGGCTCTGGAAACACCATATATTTT. The variable domain in full, with the rest retrieved from reference TRBV7-2 and TRBJ1-3, is GAGVSQSPSNKVTEKGKDVELRCDPISGHTALYWYRQSLGQGLEFLIYFQGNSAPDKSGLPSDRFSAERTGGSVSTLTIQRTQQEDSAVYLCASRKGGGGSGNTIYFGEGSWLTVV.

In DNA, the CDR3 is TGTGCCAGCAGCCCGCTCCGGGGTTTGACAGGGGGTACCGAGCAGTACTTC. It is translated as CASSPLRGLTGGTEQYF. This chain links TRBV7-9 with TRBJ2-7, with TRBD1 identical over 9 bases. The junction had 17 bases not matched to a gene; V was cut back by 5 bases and J by 6 bases. The CDR3 length is 17 residues. Germline loops: CDR1 SEHNR, CDR2 FQNEAQ (reference sequence).

The chain has TRBV7-3 and TRBJ2-2, with D maybe TRBD1 (6 bases). Trimming left V 5 bases short and J 6 bases short, with 13 bases between. The CDR3 covers 14 residues. Per the germline V gene, CDR1 is SGHTA and CDR2 is FQGTGA. The CDR3 nucleotides are TGTGCCAGCAGCCCACAGGGATTGCCCGGGGAGCTGTTTTTT. It is translated as CASSPQGLPGELFF.

The genes are TRBV7-9 and TRBJ1-1, with D possibly TRBD1 on 6 matching bases. CDR1 is SEHNR, CDR2 FQNEAQ, per germline (reference sequence). The CDR3 is 13 residues long. V shed 6 bases and J shed 11 bases, with 19 bases lying between them. CDR3 sequence: CASSQTGTLGAFF. In DNA form, the CDR3 reads TGTGCCAGCAGTCAAACAGGGACCTTGGGCGCTTTCTTT.

The rearrangement uses TRBV6-4 and TRBJ1-1; TRBD1 matches at 7 bases. Unmatched junction bases numbered 8, after V lost 4 bases and J lost 6 bases. This CDR3 has 14 amino acids. Germline lookup yields CDR1 MRHNA and CDR2 SNTAGT. As DNA, the CDR3 is TGTGCCAGCAGTGCTAACAGGGGTTCGGCTGAAGCTTTCTTT. Encoded protein: CASSANRGSAEAFF.

The J gene is TRBJ1-3, the V gene TRBV18; 7 positions agree with TRBD1. This CDR3 is 16 amino acids long. CDR1 and CDR2 (germline): KGHSH, LQKENI. V lost 3 bases to trimming and J lost 4 bases; unmatched junction nucleotides: 9. CDR3 nucleotide sequence: TGTGCCAGCTCACCCTCGGAGGGGACAGTAGGAAACACCATATATTTT. Translated: CASSPSEGTVGNTIYF.

This rearrangement joins TRBV7-3 to TRBJ2-1; D remains ambiguous. CDR1 and CDR2 (germline): SGHTA, FQGTGA. The CDR3 extends over 12 amino acids. Between the trimmed V and J ends, which lost 2 bases and 5 bases, there was a span of 4 bases. For the CDR3, the DNA is TGTGCCAGCAGCTTATCCAACAATGAGCAGTTCTTC. Translation gives CASSLSNNEQFF. Complete variable domain (other parts from reference TRBV7-3 and TRBJ2-1): GAGVSQTPSNKVTEKGKYVELRCDPISGHTALYWYRQSLGQGPEFLIYFQGTGAADDSGLPNDRFFAVRPEGSVSTLKIQRTERGDSAVYLCASSLSNNEQFFGPGTRLTVL.

This clone was detected only once. The V gene is TRBV6-1, the J gene TRBJ2-3; D is possibly TRBD2 (7 bases). The germline V gene encodes CDR1 MNHNS and CDR2 SASEGT. There are 15 residues in the CDR3. The V gene lost 6 bases and the J gene lost 2 bases, with 15 bases spanning the gap. The CDR3 DNA follows: TGTGCCAGCAGGGGGTGGGGGGGGGCCACAGATACGCAGTATTTT. As protein: CASRGWGGATDTQYF.

The rearrangement links TRBV19 to TRBJ2-3, with 9 bases that match TRBD1. Trimming at V came to 9 bases and at J to 1 base, leaving 2 bases not matched to a gene. In germline, CDR1 is LNHDA, CDR2 SQIVND (reference sequence). CDR3 length equals 13 residues. This CDR3 is CASRDRGTDTQYF. CDR3 DNA: TGTGCCAGCCGGGACAGGGGCACAGATACGCAGTATTTT.

The chain joins TRBV28 to TRBJ1-6; D uncertain. Trimming removed 6 bases at V and 12 bases at J, with 18 bases between. Per the germline V gene, CDR1 is MDHEN and CDR2 is SYDVKM. The length of the CDR3 is 14 residues. CDR3 in DNA: TGTGCCAGCAGGAAGAGTCCGCAGGCAATACCCCTCCACTTT. This translates into CASRKSPQAIPLHF.